The rows below give T cell receptor beta chains drawn from one sample of a study of beta chain features in type 1 diabetes. Libraries were prepared by immunoSEQ multiplex PCR; TCRdb keeps only in-frame clonotypes and omits some of them. The data hold some 240,000 clones, with 16% observed a single time. Sequencing input: naive CD4+ T cells from blood. Receptors originate from a man aged 30 to 39 with type 1 diabetes. Both conserved end residues are part of each CDR3. The D gene is left open where the match is weak.

CSASYGPASYEQYF | - | - | TRBV29-1
CASSRGTPAVDTQYF | TRBJ2-3 | - | TRBV18
CASTSGRWQFF | TRBJ2-1 | TRBD2 | TRBV25-1
CASTFVAGQDGGYTF | TRBJ1-2 | - | TRBV7-2
CASSFAEDGQFF | TRBJ2-1 | - | TRBV5-1
CASMFQQGEIYEQYF | TRBJ2-7 | TRBD1 | TRBV2
CASSAVWAKETQYF | TRBJ2-5 | - | TRBV7-2
CSARDAPETFF | TRBJ1-1 | - | TRBV20-1
CASSPGQKQETQYF | TRBJ2-5 | TRBD1 | TRBV7-2
CASSPRTGQGNEQFF | TRBJ2-1 | TRBD1 | TRBV18
CASSFSGDSAEQFF | TRBJ2-1 | - | TRBV7-2
CASSSRTSADTQYF | TRBJ2-3 | TRBD2 | TRBV9
CASSVVGTYNEQFF | TRBJ2-1 | - | TRBV9
CASSLGVGELFF | TRBJ2-2 | - | TRBV7-9
CASSSDGNTEAFF | TRBJ1-1 | - | TRBV18
CSVVGDPNIQYF | TRBJ2-4 | - | TRBV29-1
CASSYWDRGYNEQFF | TRBJ2-1 | TRBD1 | TRBV6-5
CASRGQIANYGYTF | TRBJ1-2 | TRBD1 | TRBV5-4
CASTSYGQAYEQYF | TRBJ2-7 | TRBD1 | TRBV28
CASSPGGTNPHNEQFF | TRBJ2-1 | - | TRBV18
CASSEVRKADTQYF | TRBJ2-3 | - | TRBV6-1
CSGNDGSYEQYF | TRBJ2-7 | - | TRBV29-1
CAWSDTGPGAEAFF | TRBJ1-1 | - | TRBV30
CSASLGSEAFF | TRBJ1-1 | - | TRBV20-1
CASSLAGTSGNYEQYF | TRBJ2-7 | TRBD2 | TRBV28
CASSSGDYEQYF | TRBJ2-7 | - | TRBV13